The source of this T cell receptor beta chain is a study of cytomegalovirus exposure and HLA in healthy donors. Losses at the gene ends were 1 base for V and 0 bases for J; bases not matched to a gene: 2. The germline V gene encodes CDR1 SGHVS and CDR2 FNYEAQ. The CDR3 is 16 residues long. A multiplex PCR was run with 60 Vbeta primers and 13 Jbeta primers. Only in-frame clones appear in the TCRdb table, and some are missing; sequencing was by immunoSEQ multiplex PCR. Counted here are some 140,000 clones, approximately 80% occurring once; the ten biggest clones make up around 13%. The chain has TRBV7-6 and TRBJ2-7; 11 bases map to TRBD1. Sample: PBMCs. The clonotype originates from a man aged 25 to 40 in good health and CMV-seropositive. In nucleotides, the CDR3 is TGTGCCAGCAGCTTAGGGGGACAGGGGGTCTCCTACGAGCAGTACTTC. As protein: CASSLGGQGVSYEQYF.